This T cell receptor (beta chain) was recorded in a study of identical twins. MiXCR was run by TCRdb on the 5' RACE reads, yielding one entry per CDR3 protein. The sample consists of approximately 1.8 million distinct CDR3 sequences, 32% of them appearing once. The CDR3 runs 13 residues. CDR1 and CDR2 (germline): SQVTM, ANQGSEA. The J segment lost 8 bases and the V segment lost 3 bases, leaving 9 bases of the junction unmatched. This clonotype was detected a few times. Its target is unknown. Study conclusions and caveats: Low generation-probability sequences were in excess among twin-shared out-of-frame alpha sequences.

The rearrangement links TRBV29-1 to TRBJ1-2; TRBD1 matches at 7 bases. The sequence was collected from a newborn girl in good health. Sequencing was done on a sample of cord blood. Here the CDR3 DNA reads TGCAGCGTTGACCCCGACAGGGCGGGCGGCTACACCTTC. This encodes CSVDPDRAGGYTF.